Below, 32 T cell receptor beta chains from the same sample are listed, as sequenced in a study of blood T cell repertoires in COVID-19. Clones were sequenced by immunoSEQ multiplex PCR, and TCRdb holds only the in-frame ones, with some missing. Of approximately 87,000 clones in the sample, around 89% are singletons; the top ten hold around 14%. The sequenced material came from peripheral blood. These receptor sequences come from a man in his sixties or seventies with active or convalescent COVID-19.

J is TRBJ2-2 and V is TRBV6-1; D gene uncertain. The germline gives CDR1 MNHNS, CDR2 SASEGT. V was clipped by 4 bases and J by 2 bases, with 17 bases between them. The CDR3 is 17 amino acids. In DNA, the CDR3 is TGTGCCAGCAGTGCCTCAGGAAGGTCCTTCAACACCGGGGAGCTGTTTTTT. Protein sequence: CASSASGRSFNTGELFF.

CDR3 DNA sequence: TGTGCCAGCAGCCTCCTGGGGGGACAGGGTGAAAAACTGTTTTTT. Residues: CASSLLGGQGEKLFF. V is TRBV2 and J is TRBJ1-4, with 9 positions matching TRBD1. J gave up 7 bases and V 6 bases, and 9 bases lay outside the gene matches. Germline V gene lookup returns CDR1 SNHLY and CDR2 FYNNEI. The CDR3 consists of 15 residues.

This clone was observed many times. The CDR3 coding sequence is TGCGCCAGCAGCCAAGGACTAGCGGGAGTTGGTAAGCAGTTCTTC. Translating gives CASSQGLAGVGKQFF. The chain uses TRBV4-1 and TRBJ2-1; 12 nucleotides match TRBD2. With 1 base clipped from V and 11 bases from J, the junction kept 6 bases outside the gene matches. Per the germline V gene, CDR1 is MGHRA and CDR2 is YSYEKL. The CDR3 extends over 15 amino acids.

V and J are TRBV18 and TRBJ1-1, with D perhaps TRBD1 (6 bases). Germline V gives CDR1 KGHSH, CDR2 LQKENI. The CDR3 is 16 residues long. Between the trimmed V and J ends, which lost 0 bases and 7 bases, there was a span of 18 bases. The CDR3 loop reads CASSPPLGAGAFEAFF. In nucleotides, the CDR3 is TGTGCCAGCTCACCACCGCTGGGGGCCGGGGCGTTTGAAGCTTTCTTT.

The genes are TRBV5-6 and TRBJ1-2; the D gene is possibly TRBD1 (5 bases). This CDR3 has 14 residues. The V gene lost 3 bases and the J gene lost 5 bases, with 14 bases spanning the gap. Germline CDR1 reads SGHDT; CDR2 reads YYEEEE. CDR3 region: CASSYTGGIYGYTF. The CDR3 region has the DNA TGTGCCAGCAGCTATACCGGGGGTATTTATGGCTACACCTTC.

This clone was seen a few times. This chain links TRBV18 with TRBJ2-7; TRBD1 aligns across 7 bases. The CDR3 has 14 residues. Looked up from germline, CDR1 is KGHSH and CDR2 is LQKENI. V shed 4 bases, J shed 3 bases, and the junction held 6 bases outside the gene matches. The CDR3 loop reads CASSLGQQNYEQYF. CDR3 DNA: TGTGCCAGCTCACTGGGACAGCAGAACTACGAGCAGTACTTC.

The chain employs TRBV19 and TRBJ1-2, with D unresolved. V shed 3 bases and J shed 3 bases, with 5 bases lying between them. Germline CDR1 and CDR2: LNHDA and SQIVND (reference sequence). The CDR3 extends over 12 amino acids. The CDR3 sequence is CASSISYYGYTF. DNA for the CDR3: TGTGCCAGTAGTATTTCCTACTATGGCTACACCTTC.

The V gene is TRBV5-4, the J gene TRBJ2-2, with TRBD2 as a possible D gene (6 bases). Trimming removed 2 bases at V and 8 bases at J, with 13 bases between. The CDR3 extends over 14 amino acids. The germline V gene has CDR1 SGHNT and CDR2 YYREEE (reference sequence). The DNA for the CDR3 is TGTGCCAGCAGCTTTAGGGCTGGAGGGGGGGAGCTGTTTTTT. This encodes CASSFRAGGGELFF. The full variable domain, rest sourced from reference TRBV5-4 and TRBJ2-2, is ETGVTQSPTHLIKTRGQQVTLRCSSQSGHNTVSWYQQALGQGPQFIFQYYREEENGRGNFPPRFSGLQFPNYSSELNVNALELDDSALYLCASSFRAGGGELFFGEGSRLTVL.

This chain uses TRBV6-6 with TRBJ1-6, with D unclear. The CDR3 is made up of 12 amino acids. Germline-derived CDR1 and CDR2 are MNHNY and SVGAGI (reference sequence). The V end was cut by 6 bases, the J end by 10 bases, with 10 bases between. The CDR3 DNA reads as TGTGCCAGCAGCCCCGGAGTGTCACCCCTCCACTTT. Residues: CASSPGVSPLHF.

V is TRBV28 and J is TRBJ1-5, with TRBD1 matching over 7 bases. The CDR3 has 14 residues. After removal of 5 bases from V and 6 bases from J, the junction contained 7 bases not matched to a gene. Per the germline V gene, CDR1 is MDHEN and CDR2 is SYDVKM. This chain's CDR3 is CASSPGQARQPQHF. The CDR3 DNA reads as TGTGCCAGCAGTCCAGGACAGGCACGTCAGCCCCAGCATTTT.

The chain recombines TRBV4-1 with TRBJ1-2; TRBD1 matches at 12 bases. Germline loops: CDR1 MGHRA, CDR2 YSYEKL. The junction had 11 bases not matched to a gene; V was cut back by 1 base and J by 8 bases. This CDR3 is built from 17 residues. CDR3 DNA sequence: TGCGCCAGCAGCCAAGCCCCTCCGGGACAGGGGGCTGGGGGCTACACCTTC. It is translated as CASSQAPPGQGAGGYTF.

This chain links TRBV10-3 with TRBJ2-1; D may be TRBD2 (5 bases). The CDR3 loop spans 13 amino acids. Germline CDR1 reads ENHRY; CDR2 reads SYGVKD. The V end was cut by 0 bases, the J end by 7 bases, with 7 bases between. The DNA for the CDR3 is TGTGCCATCAGTGAGTCTTCGGGGAATGAGCAGTTCTTC. This translates into CAISESSGNEQFF.

The chain couples TRBV19 to TRBJ2-7; TRBD1 agrees at 10 bases. CDR3 length: 16 residues. V lost 5 bases to trimming and J lost 5 bases; unmatched junction nucleotides: 12. Germline CDR1 is LNHDA and CDR2 is SQIVND (reference sequence). The CDR3, as DNA: TGTGCCAGTAGTCCCCTCCTGGGACAGGGGAACCACGAGCAGTACTTC. This sequence encodes CASSPLLGQGNHEQYF. Filled out from reference TRBV19 and TRBJ2-7, the complete variable domain reads DGGITQSPKYLFRKEGQNVTLSCEQNLNHDAMYWYRQDPGQGLRLIYYSQIVNDFQKGDIAEGYSVSREKKESFPLTVTSAQKNPTAFYLCASSPLLGQGNHEQYFGPGTRLTVT.

V usage is TRBV30 and J usage is TRBJ2-7; 9 nucleotides align to TRBD1. The junction had 7 bases not matched to a gene; V was cut back by 0 bases and J by 7 bases. This CDR3 comprises 14 residues. Germline loops: CDR1 GTSNPN, CDR2 SVGIG (reference sequence). CDR3 sequence: CAWSVQGARGEQYF. CDR3 nucleotides: TGTGCCTGGAGTGTACAGGGGGCCCGAGGAGAGCAGTACTTC. Variable domain in full (rest from reference TRBV30 and TRBJ2-7): SQTIHQWPATLVQPVGSPLSLECTVEGTSNPNLYWYRQAAGRGLQLLFYSVGIGQISSEVPQNLSASRPQDRQFILSSKKLLLSDSGFYLCAWSVQGARGEQYFGPGTRLTVT.

V gene TRBV7-9 combines with J gene TRBJ2-1, with 10 bases matching TRBD2. The CDR3 has 15 amino acids. The J segment lost 10 bases and the V segment lost 4 bases, leaving 10 bases of the junction unmatched. CDR1 and CDR2 from the germline V gene are SEHNR and FQNEAQ (reference sequence). The CDR3 nucleotides are TGTGCCAGCAGCTCCGGACTAGCGGCATTGGGGGAGCAGTTCTTC. Amino acids: CASSSGLAALGEQFF. Supplemented by reference TRBV7-9 and TRBJ2-1, the full variable domain reads DTGVSQNPRHKITKRGQNVTFRCDPISEHNRLYWYRQTLGQGPEFLTYFQNEAQLEKSRLLSDRFSAERPKGSFSTLEIQRTEQGDSAMYLCASSSGLAALGEQFFGPGTRLTVL.

The gene calls are TRBV6-6 and TRBJ2-1, with TRBD2 matching 9 bases. The V and J ends lost 2 bases and 5 bases, in that order; junction bases with no gene match: 7. CDR1 and CDR2 from the germline V gene are MNHNY and SVGAGI (reference sequence). This CDR3 region has 16 residues. CDR3: CASSYPGAGGNNEQFF. In nucleotides, the CDR3 is TGTGCCAGCAGTTACCCGGGTGCGGGAGGGAACAATGAGCAGTTCTTC.

The chain links TRBV2 to TRBJ1-4; 7 bases agree with TRBD1. This CDR3 region has 15 residues. Trimming cost V 8 bases and J 3 bases; bases outside gene matches: 9. Germline V lookup: CDR1 SNHLY, CDR2 FYNNEI. The DNA of the CDR3 is TGTGCCAGCTCGGAGAGAGGGGGCGCTAATGAAAAACTGTTTTTT. As protein: CASSERGGANEKLFF.

This clone was counted between two and nine times. J is TRBJ2-2 and V is TRBV7-6, with TRBD1 matching 7 bases. The CDR3 extends over 15 amino acids. Germline trimming cut 5 bases from V and 6 bases from J; bases unmatched to any gene: 9. Germline-derived CDR1 and CDR2 are SGHVS and FNYEAQ. The CDR3 DNA reads as TGTGCCAGCAGCAACAGACAGGGAGAGGCCGGGGAGCTGTTTTTT. The encoded protein is CASSNRQGEAGELFF.

This clone was seen a single time. The J gene is TRBJ1-1, the V gene TRBV5-4; 8 bases are shared with TRBD1. The CDR3 extends over 12 amino acids. The ends lost 9 bases at V and 6 bases at J; junction bases unmatched: 7. In germline, CDR1 is SGHNT, CDR2 YYREEE (reference sequence). Here the CDR3 DNA reads TGTGCCATCTGGACAGGGAAATCTGAAGCTTTCTTT. Translation: CAIWTGKSEAFF. The variable domain in full, completed from reference TRBV5-4 and TRBJ1-1, reads ETGVTQSPTHLIKTRGQQVTLRCSSQSGHNTVSWYQQALGQGPQFIFQYYREEENGRGNFPPRFSGLQFPNYSSELNVNALELDDSALYLCAIWTGKSEAFFGQGTRLTVV.

The CDR3 bases are TGCAGTGCTCCCCCCCTTAGGGGTTTCACCTTC. This translates into CSAPPLRGFTF. J is TRBJ1-2 and V is TRBV20-1; the D gene is possibly TRBD1 (5 bases). Trimming took off 5 bases at V and 13 bases at J, with 17 bases between the two ends. Germline CDR1 reads DFQATT; CDR2 reads SNEGSKA (reference sequence). This CDR3 is built from 11 residues.

Only one count was recorded for this clone. The chain links TRBV13 to TRBJ2-7, with D possibly TRBD1 on 5 matching bases. This CDR3 contains 16 residues. V was shortened by 4 bases and J by 2 bases, with 18 bases between the two germline ends. Germline assignment: CDR1 PRHDT and CDR2 FYEKMQ (reference sequence). CDR3 DNA sequence: TGTGCCAGCAGCTCGTTCCTGTACAGGTCTACCTACGAGCAGTACTTC. It yields the protein CASSSFLYRSTYEQYF.

The V call is TRBV4-1, the J call TRBJ2-3; 8 bases are a match to TRBD2. The CDR3 is 15 amino acids. With V trimmed by 4 bases and J by 2 bases, 5 bases remained unmatched. CDR1 is MGHRA and CDR2 is YSYEKL in the germline V gene. The CDR3 loop is CASSLSGTFTDTQYF. The CDR3 bases are TGCGCCAGCAGCCTTAGCGGGACCTTCACAGATACGCAGTATTTT.

The chain combines TRBV6-5 with TRBJ2-5; possible D gene TRBD2, 6 bases. This CDR3 has 15 residues. The germline V gene has CDR1 MNHEY and CDR2 SVGAGI. Trimming took 0 bases from V and 5 from J, leaving 13 bases between them. CDR3: CASSYSQGGGETQYF. The CDR3 DNA reads as TGTGCCAGCAGTTACTCCCAGGGAGGCGGGGAGACCCAGTACTTC.

CDR3: CASSSLSGWRGGNTIYF. DNA for the CDR3: TGTGCCAGCAGCAGTTTAAGTGGGTGGAGAGGGGGAAACACCATATATTTT. The J gene is TRBJ1-3, the V gene TRBV28; D not resolved. The CDR3 length is 17 residues. Trimming took off 6 bases at V and 4 bases at J, with 22 bases between the two ends. The germline V gene has CDR1 MDHEN and CDR2 SYDVKM.

This chain uses TRBV9 with TRBJ2-3; D uncertain. Between the trimmed V and J ends, which lost 0 bases and 2 bases, there was a span of 10 bases. Germline V gives CDR1 SGDLS, CDR2 YYNGEE. This CDR3 has 15 amino acids. CDR3 amino acids: CASSVGAPNTDTQYF. The CDR3 bases are TGTGCCAGCAGCGTAGGGGCACCAAACACAGATACGCAGTATTTT. The full variable domain, completed using reference TRBV9 and TRBJ2-3, is DSGVTQTPKHLITATGQRVTLRCSPRSGDLSVYWYQQSLDQGLQFLIQYYNGEERAKGNILERFSAQQFPDLHSELNLSSLELGDSALYFCASSVGAPNTDTQYFGPGTRLTVL.

For the CDR3, the DNA is TGTGCCAGCAGCCAGGGACAGATTAGCAATCAGCCCCAGCATTTT. It specifies CASSQGQISNQPQHF. The chain couples TRBV7-2 to TRBJ1-5, with TRBD1 matching over 7 bases. Germline V CDR1 and CDR2: SGHTA, FQGNSA. The CDR3 runs to 15 residues. J was trimmed by 0 bases and V by 5 bases; bases with no gene match: 4.

This chain links TRBV19 with TRBJ2-2, with TRBD1 identical over 8 bases. This CDR3 has 16 amino acids. Trimming took 5 bases from V and 4 from J; bases not matched to a gene: 9. Germline lookup yields CDR1 LNHDA and CDR2 SQIVND (reference sequence). As DNA, the CDR3 is TGTGCCAGTAGTGTGGGACAGGTTTTGGCCACCGGGGAGCTGTTTTTT. Its protein product is CASSVGQVLATGELFF.

The chain couples TRBV28 to TRBJ2-3; D might be TRBD1 (6 bases). Germline loops: CDR1 MDHEN, CDR2 SYDVKM. Trimming took 6 bases from V and 2 from J, leaving 12 bases between them. This CDR3 has 14 residues. CDR3 in DNA: TGTGCCAGCAGGCTAGGGGGTTCCACAGATACGCAGTATTTT. It translates to CASRLGGSTDTQYF.

The gene calls are TRBV9 and TRBJ1-3, with 7 bases matching TRBD1. The CDR3 sequence is 15 residues long. Trimming took 1 base from V and 4 from J; bases not matched to a gene: 5. The germline V gene encodes CDR1 SGDLS and CDR2 YYNGEE. DNA of the CDR3: TGTGCCAGCAGCGTAACAGGGGACTTCGGAAACACCATATATTTT. As protein: CASSVTGDFGNTIYF.

V usage is TRBV24-1 and J usage is TRBJ2-2; 10 bases line up with TRBD2. Germline lookup yields CDR1 KGHDR and CDR2 SFDVKD. V shed 0 bases and J 6 bases; nucleotides not matched to a gene: 6. The CDR3 is 17 residues long. The CDR3 protein is CATSDLRTSGIPGELFF. The CDR3 DNA reads TGTGCCACCAGTGATTTGCGAACTAGCGGGATCCCCGGGGAGCTGTTTTTT.

The V call is TRBV5-4, the J call TRBJ2-7; 9 positions match TRBD1. This CDR3 comprises 16 residues. The germline gives CDR1 SGHNT, CDR2 YYREEE (reference sequence). The V gene end was trimmed by 1 base and the J gene end by 3 bases; junction bases not matched to a gene: 8. Here the CDR3 DNA reads TGTGCCAGCAGCTTGCCCCCGGGACAGGGAAACTACGAGCAGTACTTC. This sequence encodes CASSLPPGQGNYEQYF.

The J gene is TRBJ2-7, the V gene TRBV27, with D tentatively TRBD1 (6 bases). The germline V and J ends were trimmed by 4 bases and 2 bases, with 18 bases remaining between them. Germline V gene sequence: CDR1 MNHEY, CDR2 SMNVEV (reference sequence). There are 16 residues in the CDR3. The CDR3 DNA reads TGTGCCAGCAGTTCACGTAACCGGGACAAAACCTACGAGCAGTACTTC. It is translated as CASSSRNRDKTYEQYF.